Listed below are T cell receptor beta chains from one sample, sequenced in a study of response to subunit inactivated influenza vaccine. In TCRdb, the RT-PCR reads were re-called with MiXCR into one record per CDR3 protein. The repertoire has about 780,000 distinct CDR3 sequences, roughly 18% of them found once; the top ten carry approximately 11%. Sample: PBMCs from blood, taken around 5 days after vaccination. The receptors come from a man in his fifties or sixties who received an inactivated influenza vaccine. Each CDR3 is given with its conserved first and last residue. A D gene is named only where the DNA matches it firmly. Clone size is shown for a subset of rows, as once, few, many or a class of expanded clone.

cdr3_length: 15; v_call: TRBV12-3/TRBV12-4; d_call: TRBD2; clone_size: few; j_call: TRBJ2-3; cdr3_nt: TGTGCCAGCGATCCTAGCGGGGGGATTGGAGATACGCAGTATTTT; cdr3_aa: CASDPSGGIGDTQYF
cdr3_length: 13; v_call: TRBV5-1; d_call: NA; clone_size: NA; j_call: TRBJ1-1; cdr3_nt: TGCGCCAGCAGCTTGGACAGTTTCGCTGAAGCTTTCTTT; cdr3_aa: CASSLDSFAEAFF
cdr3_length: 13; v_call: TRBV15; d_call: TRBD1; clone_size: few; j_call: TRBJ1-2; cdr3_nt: TGTGCCACCACTCCGGACAGGGAGGGTGGCTACACCTTC; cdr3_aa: CATTPDREGGYTF
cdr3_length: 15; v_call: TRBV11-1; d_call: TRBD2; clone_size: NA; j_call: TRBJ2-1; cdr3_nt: TGTGCCAGCAGCCGACCGACTAGCGGGGGGGGTGAGCAGTTCTTC; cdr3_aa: CASSRPTSGGGEQFF
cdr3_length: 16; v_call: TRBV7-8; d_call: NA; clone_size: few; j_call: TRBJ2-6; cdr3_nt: TGTGCCAGCAGCTTAGAACCAAGCTCTGGGGCCAACGTCCTGACTTTC; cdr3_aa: CASSLEPSSGANVLTF
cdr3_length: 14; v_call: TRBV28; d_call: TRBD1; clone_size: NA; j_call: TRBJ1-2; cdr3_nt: TGTGCCAGCAGTTCAGCCCAGGGGGTCAATGGCTACACCTTC; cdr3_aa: CASSSAQGVNGYTF
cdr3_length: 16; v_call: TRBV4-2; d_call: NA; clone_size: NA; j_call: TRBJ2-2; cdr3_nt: TGCGCCAGCAGCCAAGATCTTGGCAGGAACACCGGGGAGCTGTTTTTT; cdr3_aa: CASSQDLGRNTGELFF
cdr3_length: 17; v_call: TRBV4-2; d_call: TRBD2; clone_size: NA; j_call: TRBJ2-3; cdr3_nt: TGTGCCAGCAGCCAAGTCGGAAGCGGGAGTGTGACAGATACGCAGTATTTT; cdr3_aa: CASSQVGSGSVTDTQYF
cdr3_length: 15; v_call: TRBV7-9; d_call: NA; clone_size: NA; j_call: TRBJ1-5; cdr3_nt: TGTGCCAGCAGCACCTTGGACAGACGGGTTCAGCCCCAGCATTTT; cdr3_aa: CASSTLDRRVQPQHF
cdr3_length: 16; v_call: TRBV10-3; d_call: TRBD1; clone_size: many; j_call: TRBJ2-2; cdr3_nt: TGTGCCATCAGTGAGTCAGGGGGCTTGGACACCGGGGAGCTGTTTTTT; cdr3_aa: CAISESGGLDTGELFF
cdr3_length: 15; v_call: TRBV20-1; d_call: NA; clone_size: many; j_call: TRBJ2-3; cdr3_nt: TGCAGTGCTAGAGCAGCGAGGGCCCACGCAGATACGCAGTATTTT; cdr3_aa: CSARAARAHADTQYF
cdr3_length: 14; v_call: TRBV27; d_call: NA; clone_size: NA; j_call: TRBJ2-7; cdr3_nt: TGTGCCAGCAGTCCCCTACCCCAGATCTACGAGCAGTACTTC; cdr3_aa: CASSPLPQIYEQYF
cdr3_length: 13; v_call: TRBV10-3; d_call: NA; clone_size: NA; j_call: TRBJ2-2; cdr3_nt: TGTGCCACATCGACAGGCCCCACCGGGGAGCTGTTTTTT; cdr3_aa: CATSTGPTGELFF
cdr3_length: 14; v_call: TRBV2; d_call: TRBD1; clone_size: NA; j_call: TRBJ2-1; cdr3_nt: TGTGCCAGCAGGGGACAGGGGGTCTACAATGAGCAGTTCTTC; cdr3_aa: CASRGQGVYNEQFF
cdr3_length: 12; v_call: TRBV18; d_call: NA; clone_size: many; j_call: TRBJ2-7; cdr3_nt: TGTGCCAGCTCACGAGAGGGATACGAGCAGTACTTC; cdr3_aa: CASSREGYEQYF
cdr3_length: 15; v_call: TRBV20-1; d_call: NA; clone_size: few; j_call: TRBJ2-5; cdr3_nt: TGCAGTGCTGGAGGGGGCGGGAGAGTCGAAGAGACCCAGTACTTC; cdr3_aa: CSAGGGGRVEETQYF
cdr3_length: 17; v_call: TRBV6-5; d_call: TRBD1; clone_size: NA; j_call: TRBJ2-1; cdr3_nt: TGTGCCAGCAGTTACGCCCCGGGGACAGGGGGGACCAATGAGCAGTTCTTC; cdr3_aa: CASSYAPGTGGTNEQFF
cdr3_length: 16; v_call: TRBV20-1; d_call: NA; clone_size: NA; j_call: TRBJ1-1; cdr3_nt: TGCAGTGCTAGTTCTGGGGGCTCGGACGGTAACACTGAAGCTTTCTTT; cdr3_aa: CSASSGGSDGNTEAFF
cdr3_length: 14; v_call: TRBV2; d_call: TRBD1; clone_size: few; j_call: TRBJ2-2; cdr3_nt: TGTGCCAGCGAGGGGACAGAGGTATCCGGGGAGCTGTTTTTT; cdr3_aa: CASEGTEVSGELFF
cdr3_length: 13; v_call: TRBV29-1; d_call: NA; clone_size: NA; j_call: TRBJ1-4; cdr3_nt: TGCAGCGTTGAAGGAGGGGCCGGGGAAAAACTGTTTTTT; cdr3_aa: CSVEGGAGEKLFF
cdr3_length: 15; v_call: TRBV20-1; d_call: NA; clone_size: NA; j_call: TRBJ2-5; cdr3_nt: TGCAGTGCTAGAAATACGGGGGAGCCACAAGAGACCCAGTACTTC; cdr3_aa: CSARNTGEPQETQYF
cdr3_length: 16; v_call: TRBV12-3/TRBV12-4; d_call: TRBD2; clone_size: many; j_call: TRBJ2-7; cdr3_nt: TGTGCCAGCAGTTTGGGTAGCGGGACCTTCGGCGACGAGCAGTACTTC; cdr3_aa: CASSLGSGTFGDEQYF
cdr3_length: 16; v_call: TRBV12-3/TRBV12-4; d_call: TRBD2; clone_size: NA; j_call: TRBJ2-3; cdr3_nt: TGTGCCAGCAGTCTTACCCTAGCGGGAAGGACAGATACGCAGTATTTT; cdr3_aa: CASSLTLAGRTDTQYF
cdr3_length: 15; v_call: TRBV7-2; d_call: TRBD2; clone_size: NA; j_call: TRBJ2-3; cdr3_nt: TGTGCCAGCAGTTTTTCAGGGACTAGAACAGATACGCAGTATTTT; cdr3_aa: CASSFSGTRTDTQYF
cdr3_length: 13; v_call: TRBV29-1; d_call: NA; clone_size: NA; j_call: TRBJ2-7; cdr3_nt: TGCAGCGGTAGTATTACAGGGAACGACGAGCAGTACTTC; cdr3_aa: CSGSITGNDEQYF
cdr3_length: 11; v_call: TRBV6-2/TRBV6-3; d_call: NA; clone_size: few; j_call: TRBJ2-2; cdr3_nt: TGTGCCAGCAGTTACGGGGCGGAGCTGTTTTTT; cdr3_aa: CASSYGAELFF
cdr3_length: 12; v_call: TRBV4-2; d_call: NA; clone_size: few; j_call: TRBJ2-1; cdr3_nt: TGTGCCAGCAGCCAAGGGCGGAATGAGCAGTTCTTC; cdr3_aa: CASSQGRNEQFF
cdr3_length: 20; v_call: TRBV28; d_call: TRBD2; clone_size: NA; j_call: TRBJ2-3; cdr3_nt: TGTGCCAGCAGTTCTGCCGGGACTAGCGGGAGATGGCACCGCACAGATACGCAGTATTTT; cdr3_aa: CASSSAGTSGRWHRTDTQYF
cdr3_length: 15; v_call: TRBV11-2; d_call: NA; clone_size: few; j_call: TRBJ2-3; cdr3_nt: TGTGCCAGCAGCTTAGCGCGGGGCGGGCCAGATACGCAGTATTTT; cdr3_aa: CASSLARGGPDTQYF
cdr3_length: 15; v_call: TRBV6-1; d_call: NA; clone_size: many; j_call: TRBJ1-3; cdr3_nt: TGTGCCAGCAGAAGGACAGCTGACTCTGGAAACACCATATATTTT; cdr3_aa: CASRRTADSGNTIYF
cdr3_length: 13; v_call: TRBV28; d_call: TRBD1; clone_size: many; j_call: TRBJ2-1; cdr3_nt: TGTGCCAGCAAACAGGGGCCTACCAATGAGCAGTTCTTC; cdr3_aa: CASKQGPTNEQFF
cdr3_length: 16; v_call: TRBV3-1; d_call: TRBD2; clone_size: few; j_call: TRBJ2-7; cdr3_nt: TGTGCCAGCAGCCAAGTTCGGCTAGCGGGGCCCTACGAGCAGTACTTC; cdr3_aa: CASSQVRLAGPYEQYF
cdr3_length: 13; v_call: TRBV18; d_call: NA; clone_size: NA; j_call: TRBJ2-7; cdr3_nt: TGTGCCAGCTCACCCCAGGAAGTAGACGAGCAGTACTTC; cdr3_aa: CASSPQEVDEQYF
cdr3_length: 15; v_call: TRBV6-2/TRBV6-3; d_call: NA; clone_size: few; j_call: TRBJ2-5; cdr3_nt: TGTGCCAGCAGTGGAAGGAGCTGGGCCCAAGAGACCCAGTACTTC; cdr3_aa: CASSGRSWAQETQYF
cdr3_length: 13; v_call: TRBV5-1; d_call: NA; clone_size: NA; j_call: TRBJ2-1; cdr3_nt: TGCGCCAGCAGCCCCCGTGAGCCCCAGCAGCAGTTCTTC; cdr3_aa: CASSPREPQQQFF
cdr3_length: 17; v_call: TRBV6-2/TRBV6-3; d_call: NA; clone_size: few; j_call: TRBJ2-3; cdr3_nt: TGTGCCAGCAGCTATGGGACCAACCCTCCCGGGGGAGATACGCAGTATTTT; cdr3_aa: CASSYGTNPPGGDTQYF
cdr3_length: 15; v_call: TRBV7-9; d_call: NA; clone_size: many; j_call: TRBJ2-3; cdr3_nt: TGTGCCAGCAGCTTACCCTTTCGACTTGGCTCAACGCAGTATTTT; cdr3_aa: CASSLPFRLGSTQYF
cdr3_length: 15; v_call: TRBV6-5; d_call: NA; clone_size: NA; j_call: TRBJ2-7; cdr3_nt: TGTGCCAGCAGTTACAGGCCCCGGGGGTTCTACGAGCAGTACTTC; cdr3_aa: CASSYRPRGFYEQYF